Below, 32 T cell receptor beta chains from the same sample are listed, as sequenced in a study of T cells after yellow fever vaccination. TCRdb independently ran MiXCR on the 5' RACE reads; one entry per CDR3 protein. There are over 110,000 distinct CDR3 sequences in the sample; about 7.7% occur only once, and roughly 0.73% lies in the top ten. The sample here was CD4+ T cells sorted from PBMCs, taken 5 days after the yellow fever booster vaccination. These receptor sequences come from a man aged 25 to 40 who received the YFV17D yellow fever vaccine.

This clonotype was seen ten or more times. V usage is TRBV6-5 and J usage is TRBJ1-5, with a weak D call TRBD1 (5 bases). V lost 0 bases and J lost 5, with 8 bases in between. The germline V gene encodes CDR1 MNHEY and CDR2 SVGAGI. The length of the CDR3 is 14 residues. Written as DNA, the CDR3 is TGTGCCAGCAGTTACTCTGGCAGGGATCAGCCCCAGCATTTT. It translates to CASSYSGRDQPQHF.

This clonotype was seen repeatedly, ten times or more. The rearrangement uses TRBV7-2 and TRBJ2-7; 8 bases match TRBD2. The CDR3 loop spans 15 amino acids. The trim removed 3 bases at V and 5 bases at J, leaving 9 bases unmatched. Germline V gene sequence: CDR1 SGHTA, CDR2 FQGNSA. Here the CDR3 DNA reads TGTGCCAGCAGCTTTGCTCGGGAGGGCCACCACGAGCAGTACTTC. Translating it yields CASSFAREGHHEQYF.

This clonotype was detected ten times or more. The chain combines TRBV29-1 with TRBJ2-1; 8 bases line up with TRBD1. Germline assignment: CDR1 SQVTM and CDR2 ANQGSEA. The CDR3 spans 19 residues. Losses at the gene ends were 0 bases for V and 0 bases for J; bases not matched to a gene: 13. The DNA for the CDR3 is TGCAGCGTTGAAGATCTTTACCCAGGGGGCGGAGGCTCCTACAATGAGCAGTTCTTC. As protein: CSVEDLYPGGGGSYNEQFF.

The chain employs TRBV20-1 and TRBJ2-5; TRBD1 might be the D (6 bases). Germline V gives CDR1 DFQATT, CDR2 SNEGSKA (reference sequence). The CDR3 is made up of 11 amino acids. V was trimmed by 6 bases and J by 13 bases, leaving 18 bases between them. The CDR3 spells CSARGGMARYF. CDR3 nucleotide sequence: TGCAGTGCCCGAGGGGGAATGGCGAGGTACTTC.

This clonotype was counted at least ten times. The rearrangement uses TRBV20-1 and TRBJ2-1, with TRBD1 matching over 7 bases. Losses at the gene ends were 7 bases for V and 8 bases for J; bases not matched to a gene: 8. This CDR3 has 12 amino acids. Per the germline V gene, CDR1 is DFQATT and CDR2 is SNEGSKA (reference sequence). CDR3 residues: CSVKGAAYEQFF. CDR3 DNA: TGCAGTGTTAAGGGGGCTGCGTATGAGCAGTTCTTC.

In this sample, this clonotype turned up many times. CDR3 protein: CASSLGRIYEQYF. CDR3 sequence (DNA): TGTGCCAGCAGTTTAGGGCGGATTTACGAGCAGTACTTC. The J gene is TRBJ2-7, the V gene TRBV12-3 or TRBV12-4; D gene uncertain. This CDR3 region has 13 residues. Deletions cut 1 base from V and 4 bases from J, with 8 bases between.

About this clonotype: Being one base from a much bigger clone, this may be a read error. The chain has TRBV12-3 or TRBV12-4 and TRBJ2-7; no clear D. The CDR3 totals 14 residues. V was clipped by 8 bases and J by 2 bases, with 16 bases between them. CDR3 coding DNA: TGTGCCAGCGGTGAAGTGGGCCGCGCCTACGAGCAGTACTTC. Residues: CASGEVGRAYEQYF.

This clonotype was seen ten or more times. The V gene is TRBV20-1, the J gene TRBJ2-7; 11 bases line up with TRBD1. V trimming: 4 bases; J trimming: 1 base; junction bases outside the gene matches: 3. This CDR3 spans 14 amino acids. From germline, CDR1 is DFQATT and CDR2 SNEGSKA (reference sequence). CDR3 protein: CSATGTGGSYEQYF. The CDR3 region has the DNA TGCAGTGCTACAGGGACAGGGGGTTCCTACGAGCAGTACTTC.

The chain uses TRBV6-1 and TRBJ2-7; D is perhaps TRBD2 (5 bases). CDR3 length equals 11 residues. V was shortened by 6 bases and J by 7 bases, with 10 bases between the two germline ends. CDR1 MNHNS and CDR2 SASEGT come from the germline V gene. CDR3 sequence reads: CASRQGSEQYF. CDR3 nucleotide sequence: TGTGCCAGCAGACAAGGGAGTGAGCAGTACTTC.

This clonotype has only a few counts. The genes are TRBV5-4 and TRBJ1-1; D might be TRBD1 (5 bases). The V end was cut by 3 bases, the J end by 1 base, with 10 bases between. The CDR3 spans 14 residues. Germline V CDR1 and CDR2: SGHNT, YYREEE (reference sequence). CDR3 sequence: CASSWGVRNTEAFF. The DNA for the CDR3 is TGTGCCAGCAGCTGGGGGGTTCGGAACACTGAAGCTTTCTTT.

Ten or more counts support this clonotype. The rearrangement links TRBV3-1 to TRBJ2-7; the D is unclear. The CDR3 runs to 12 residues. Trimming left V 0 bases short and J 4 bases short, with 4 bases between. Germline CDR1 is LGHDT and CDR2 is YNNKEL (reference sequence). For the CDR3, the DNA is TGTGCCAGCAGCCAAGATAGATACGAGCAGTACTTC. Translation gives CASSQDRYEQYF.

Ten or more counts support this clonotype. The chain uses TRBV4-3 and TRBJ1-1; the D is unclear. CDR1 and CDR2 from the germline V gene are LGHNA and YSLEER. This CDR3 contains 15 residues. Trimming removed 2 bases at V and 5 bases at J, with 15 bases between. The CDR3 protein is CASSQLGSPTTEAFF. CDR3 bases: TGCGCCAGCAGCCAACTGGGCAGCCCAACAACTGAAGCTTTCTTT.

This clonotype showed up many times. V and J are TRBV24-1 and TRBJ2-1; a possible D gene is TRBD1 (7 bases). V was cut by 4 bases and J by 7 bases, with 13 bases left in between. The CDR3 is made up of 14 amino acids. Germline CDR1 and CDR2: KGHDR and SFDVKD. CDR3 sequence (DNA): TGTGCCACCAGTGAAGGCAGGGGGAGGAATGAGCAGTTCTTC. This gives the protein CATSEGRGRNEQFF.

This clonotype was picked up many times. The rearrangement joins TRBV11-2 to TRBJ2-1, with TRBD2 identical over 12 bases. V shed 4 bases, J shed 0 bases, and the junction held 7 bases outside the gene matches. Germline lookup yields CDR1 SGHAT and CDR2 FQNNGV. The CDR3 is 18 residues long. Here the CDR3 reads CASSSGTSGSSSYNEQFF. CDR3 nucleotide sequence: TGTGCCAGCAGCTCCGGGACTAGCGGGTCCAGCTCCTACAATGAGCAGTTCTTC.

This clonotype has at least ten counts. J is TRBJ2-5 and V is TRBV24-1; the D gene is possibly TRBD2 (6 bases). From germline, CDR1 is KGHDR and CDR2 SFDVKD. The ends were cut back, 0 bases at V and 5 bases at J, with 9 bases in the middle. This CDR3 comprises 14 residues. The CDR3 region is CATSDLPAGETQYF. CDR3 bases: TGTGCCACCAGTGATTTGCCGGCGGGGGAGACCCAGTACTTC.

This clonotype was seen at least ten times. The rearrangement links TRBV3-1 to TRBJ2-1; 7 positions match TRBD2. Trimming removed 2 bases from V and 10 bases from J; junction bases left unmatched: 8. CDR1 is LGHDT, CDR2 YNNKEL, per germline (reference sequence). The CDR3 extends over 14 amino acids. The CDR3 protein is CASSQLAAYWEQFF. The CDR3 nucleotides are TGTGCCAGCAGCCAACTAGCGGCTTATTGGGAGCAGTTCTTC.

This clonotype was counted many times. J is TRBJ2-2 and V is TRBV5-5; D is uncertain. Looked up from germline, CDR1 is SGHKS and CDR2 is YYEKEE (reference sequence). The CDR3 loop spans 14 amino acids. V shed 6 bases and J shed 1 base, with 10 bases lying between them. The CDR3 DNA sequence: TGTGCCAGCACCATCCCAGGGAACACCGGGGAGCTGTTTTTT. Amino acid sequence: CASTIPGNTGELFF.

Points on this clonotype: A much larger clone is a single base away; this may be a read error. This chain joins TRBV20-1 and TRBJ2-7; possible D gene TRBD2, 6 bases. The CDR3 is 11 residues long. Germline V gene lookup returns CDR1 DFQATT and CDR2 SNEGSKA (reference sequence). The DNA of the CDR3 is TGCACCCCGACAGCGGGCAACGAGCAGTACTTC. It yields the protein CTPTAGNEQYF.

This clonotype was detected ten times or more. J is TRBJ2-7 and V is TRBV20-1; D may be TRBD2 (5 bases). This CDR3 contains 13 residues. The germline V and J ends were trimmed by 5 bases and 6 bases, with 17 bases remaining between them. Germline lookup yields CDR1 DFQATT and CDR2 SNEGSKA (reference sequence). The CDR3 nucleotides are TGCAGTGCTTTTACTAGTGGAGGTCTCGAGCAGTACTTC. Encoded protein: CSAFTSGGLEQYF.

The CDR3 protein is CAWRGGKKLFF. CDR3 nucleotides: TGTGCCTGGAGAGGGGGGAAGAAACTGTTTTTT. The rearrangement uses TRBV30 and TRBJ1-4; tentative D call: TRBD1 (6 bases). CDR1 is GTSNPN and CDR2 is SVGIG in the germline V gene (reference sequence). Trimming removed 3 bases at V and 11 bases at J, with 10 bases between. This CDR3 region has 11 residues.

This clonotype was seen at least ten times. The chain uses TRBV6-6 and TRBJ2-2; possible D gene TRBD1, 5 bases. With 10 bases removed from V and 4 bases from J, the gap between germline ends came to 13 bases. CDR1 is MNHNY and CDR2 is SVGAGI in the germline V gene (reference sequence). This CDR3 is built from 13 residues. CDR3: CATRVVGTGELFF. The CDR3 region has the DNA TGTGCCACCAGGGTCGTGGGCACCGGGGAGCTGTTTTTT.

The V gene is TRBV3-1, the J gene TRBJ2-1, with D maybe TRBD2 (6 bases). Germline V gene lookup returns CDR1 LGHDT and CDR2 YNNKEL (reference sequence). V dropped 7 bases and J dropped 2 bases, with 21 bases sitting between them. This CDR3 spans 17 amino acids. The CDR3 DNA reads TGTGCCAGCACCAAGCAAATACCCGGGACTCCCTACAATGAGCAGTTCTTC. Translating it yields CASTKQIPGTPYNEQFF.

This clonotype was counted ten times or more. The V and J genes are TRBV7-2 and TRBJ2-1, with 7 bases lining up with TRBD2. The junction had 8 bases not matched to a gene; V was cut back by 5 bases and J by 4 bases. Germline values: CDR1 SGHTA, CDR2 FQGNSA. The CDR3 loop spans 15 amino acids. The CDR3 nucleotides read TGTGCCAGCAGCCCCGGGGCTAGCGGTTACAATGAGCAGTTCTTC. It yields the protein CASSPGASGYNEQFF.

As to this clonotype: A much larger clone differs from this one at a single base, so this may be a read error. This chain uses TRBV19 with TRBJ2-3; 10 bases are a match to TRBD2. The CDR3 has 14 amino acids. V shed 9 bases and J 6 bases; nucleotides not matched to a gene: 9. CDR1 is LNHDA and CDR2 is SQIVND in the germline V gene (reference sequence). In nucleotides, the CDR3 is TGTGCCAGCCGTCAGCGGGGGGGTCATGATACGCAGTATTTT. Its translation is CASRQRGGHDTQYF.

In its sample, this clonotype was seen many times. J is TRBJ2-5 and V is TRBV20-1, with D possibly matching TRBD2 (6 bases). V gave up 7 bases and J gave up 2 bases, with 14 bases separating them. The CDR3 spans 13 residues. Germline CDR1 DFQATT, CDR2 SNEGSKA (reference sequence). This chain's CDR3 is CSVSSRGQETQYF. CDR3 DNA sequence: TGCAGTGTCTCTTCCCGGGGGCAAGAGACCCAGTACTTC.

This clonotype showed up many times. V is TRBV19 and J is TRBJ2-3; TRBD1 matches at 7 bases. The CDR3 has 12 amino acids. The V gene end was trimmed by 8 bases and the J gene end by 3 bases; junction bases not matched to a gene: 2. Germline lookup yields CDR1 LNHDA and CDR2 SQIVND (reference sequence). CDR3 sequence (DNA): TGTGCCAGTCAACAGGGGACAGATACGCAGTATTTT. This gives the protein CASQQGTDTQYF.

This sequence joins TRBV10-3 and TRBJ2-3; 9 positions agree with TRBD2. The CDR3 has 12 residues. V shed 10 bases, J shed 4 bases, and the junction held 3 bases outside the gene matches. Germline values: CDR1 ENHRY, CDR2 SYGVKD. The CDR3 sequence: CATGTSPDTQYF. The CDR3 nucleotides read TGTGCCACAGGGACTAGCCCAGATACGCAGTATTTT.

This clonotype showed up many times. This chain links TRBV20-1 with TRBJ1-1; no definite D call. This CDR3 spans 10 amino acids. Looked up from germline, CDR1 is DFQATT and CDR2 is SNEGSKA (reference sequence). V lost 3 bases to trimming and J lost 6 bases, with 5 bases between them. As DNA, the CDR3 is TGCAGTGCTAGGGTAGCTGAAGCTTTCTTT. Amino acid sequence: CSARVAEAFF.

This clonotype was seen ten or more times. The rearrangement links TRBV10-3 to TRBJ2-7; 10 nucleotides align to TRBD1. The CDR3 runs to 14 residues. V lost 4 bases and J lost 4; bases outside the gene matches: 4. The V gene's germline CDR1 is ENHRY and CDR2 SYGVKD. This chain's CDR3 is CAISVGDRGYEQYF. The CDR3 nucleotides read TGTGCCATCAGTGTTGGGGACAGGGGTTACGAGCAGTACTTC.

This clonotype was counted at least ten times. This chain uses TRBV28 with TRBJ1-2; perhaps TRBD1 as D (6 bases). The CDR3 sequence is 13 residues long. V shed 4 bases and J shed 4 bases, with 10 bases lying between them. Germline V gene lookup returns CDR1 MDHEN and CDR2 SYDVKM. CDR3 sequence reads: CASSSGQTYGYTF. CDR3 DNA sequence: TGTGCCAGCAGTTCCGGACAGACCTATGGCTACACCTTC.

Regarding this clonotype: This may be a read error, as it is one base from a much larger clone. The DNA of the CDR3 is TGTGCCTGCAGTTTATACTATAGCGGGAACACCGGGGAGCTGTTTTTT. Protein sequence: CACSLYYSGNTGELFF. The chain recombines TRBV7-2 with TRBJ2-2; a weak D match, TRBD2 (6 bases). CDR3 size: 16 residues. The germline V gene encodes CDR1 SGHTA and CDR2 FQGNSA.

This clonotype showed up many times. The rearrangement uses TRBV30 and TRBJ2-7; TRBD1 matches at 7 bases. The junction had 4 bases not matched to a gene; V was cut back by 3 bases and J by 2 bases. The CDR3 is made up of 13 amino acids. CDR1 and CDR2 from the germline V gene are GTSNPN and SVGIG (reference sequence). As DNA, the CDR3 is TGTGCCTGGAGGCGACAGGGTACCTACGAGCAGTACTTC. The encoded protein is CAWRRQGTYEQYF. Full variable domain (remainder filled in from reference TRBV30 and TRBJ2-7): SQTIHQWPATLVQPVGSPLSLECTVEGTSNPNLYWYRQAAGRGLQLLFYSVGIGQISSEVPQNLSASRPQDRQFILSSKKLLLSDSGFYLCAWRRQGTYEQYFGPGTRLTVT.